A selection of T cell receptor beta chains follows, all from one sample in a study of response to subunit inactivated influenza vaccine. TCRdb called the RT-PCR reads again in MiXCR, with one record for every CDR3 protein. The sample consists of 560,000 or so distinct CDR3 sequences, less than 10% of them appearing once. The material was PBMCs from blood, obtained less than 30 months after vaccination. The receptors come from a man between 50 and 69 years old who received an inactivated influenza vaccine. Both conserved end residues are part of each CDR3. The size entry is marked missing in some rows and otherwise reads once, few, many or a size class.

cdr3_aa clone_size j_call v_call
CASSSAPGDTQYF few TRBJ2-3 TRBV27
CASRPQTVRTGELFF once TRBJ2-2 TRBV7-2
CASSLLLAGLSHEQYF - TRBJ2-7 TRBV7-9
CASSLERMGAKLFF many TRBJ1-4 TRBV11-2
CATSDSSGPHYNEQFF few TRBJ2-1 TRBV24-1
CASSLHENTEAFF few TRBJ1-1 TRBV7-2
CASSPADRGNTGELFF few TRBJ2-2 TRBV7-9
CASSLESAYEQYF many TRBJ2-7 TRBV5-1
CASRRTGSSNQPQHF few TRBJ1-5 TRBV12-3/TRBV12-4
CSAGKAGARYEQYF many TRBJ2-7 TRBV20-1
CASSVASTRDTQYF few TRBJ2-3 TRBV9
CATRAGGYNEQFF - TRBJ2-1 TRBV6-2/TRBV6-3
CASSLGVQGNGYTF - TRBJ1-2 TRBV11-2
CASSFGGTQHF - TRBJ1-5 TRBV28
CAISDGGGPLDTQYF many TRBJ2-3 TRBV10-3
CASSQTGQPGETQYF many TRBJ2-5 TRBV5-1
CASSKEGGAGETQYF - TRBJ2-5 TRBV7-8
CSALPQSTDTQYF many TRBJ2-3 TRBV20-1
CASSLRMVGDRSTDTQYF few TRBJ2-3 TRBV7-8
CASSPYRDSYYEQYF - TRBJ2-7 TRBV5-5
CASSTQGVSAFF - TRBJ1-1 TRBV16